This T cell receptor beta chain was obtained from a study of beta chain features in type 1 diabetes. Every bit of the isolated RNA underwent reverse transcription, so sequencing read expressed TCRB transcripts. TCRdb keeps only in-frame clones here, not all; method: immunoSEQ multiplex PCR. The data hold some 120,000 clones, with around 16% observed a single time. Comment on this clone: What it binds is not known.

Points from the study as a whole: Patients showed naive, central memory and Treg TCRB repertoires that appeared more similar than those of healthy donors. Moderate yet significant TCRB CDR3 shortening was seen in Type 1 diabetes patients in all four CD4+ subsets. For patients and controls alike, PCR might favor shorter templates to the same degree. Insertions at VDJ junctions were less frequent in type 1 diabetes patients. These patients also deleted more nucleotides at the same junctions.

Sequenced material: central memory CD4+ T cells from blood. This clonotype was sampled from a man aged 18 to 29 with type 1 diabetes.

For the CDR3, the DNA is TGTGCCTGGAGTCAGGGGTTTTTCAGACGGGCTTTCTTT. Translating it yields CAWSQGFFRRAFF. J is TRBJ1-1 and V is TRBV30, with D possibly being TRBD1 (6 bases). This CDR3 comprises 13 residues. The V end was cut by 2 bases, the J end by 11 bases, with 18 bases between. The V gene's germline CDR1 is GTSNPN and CDR2 SVGIG (reference sequence).